The 29 T cell receptor beta chains listed next were all sequenced from one sample in a study of blood T cell repertoires in COVID-19. Sequencing was performed with immunoSEQ multiplex PCR; in TCRdb, only in-frame clones are kept and a portion is missing. The sample holds over 250,000 clones, roughly 80% seen once. The specimen sequenced was peripheral blood. All receptors derive from a woman in her fifties or sixties who had recovered from COVID-19.

V usage is TRBV28 and J usage is TRBJ1-2; no firm D call. The CDR3 loop spans 14 amino acids. The V gene lost 5 bases and the J gene lost 7 bases, with 17 bases spanning the gap. Germline CDR1 is MDHEN and CDR2 is SYDVKM. The CDR3: CASSHDDLGVGYTF. In nucleotides, the CDR3 is TGTGCCAGCAGTCATGACGACCTCGGGGTTGGCTACACCTTC.

V usage is TRBV11-3 and J usage is TRBJ1-1, with 11 positions matching TRBD1. The trim removed 5 bases at V and 4 bases at J, leaving 12 bases unmatched. This CDR3 is 17 amino acids long. The germline gives CDR1 SGHNT, CDR2 YENEEA. CDR3 residues: CASSKLDRGLFSTEAFF. The DNA of the CDR3 is TGTGCCAGCAGCAAATTGGACAGGGGGCTCTTCAGCACTGAAGCTTTCTTT.

J is TRBJ2-2 and V is TRBV4-2; TRBD2 matches 15 bases. The CDR3 is 18 amino acids. Trimming removed 2 bases from V and 4 bases from J; junction bases left unmatched: 5. Per germline, CDR1 LGHNA and CDR2 YNFKEQ. The CDR3 bases are TGTGCCAGCAGCCAAAGGACTAGCGGGGGGGCGTTCACCGGGGAGCTGTTTTTT. Amino acid sequence: CASSQRTSGGAFTGELFF.

The chain couples TRBV27 to TRBJ2-7, with TRBD2 identical over 7 bases. The CDR3 has 16 amino acids. V shed 3 bases and J 5 bases; nucleotides not matched to a gene: 13. The germline V gene encodes CDR1 MNHEY and CDR2 SMNVEV (reference sequence). In nucleotides, the CDR3 is TGTGCCAGCAGTTTTCTTGCGGGAGAGGGTATCAACGAGCAGTACTTC. As protein: CASSFLAGEGINEQYF.

The gene calls are TRBV10-1 and TRBJ1-4; 8 nucleotides line up with TRBD1. V gave up 7 bases and J gave up 5 bases; unmatched junction bases: 9. The germline CDR1 and CDR2 sequences are WNHNN and SYGVQD (reference sequence). The CDR3 length is 15 residues. The CDR3 here is CASTGQGKRNEKLFF. The DNA of the CDR3 is TGCGCCAGCACAGGACAGGGTAAACGGAATGAAAAACTGTTTTTT.

This clone turned up a few times. The chain couples TRBV18 to TRBJ1-2; no definite D call. Germline-derived CDR1 and CDR2 are KGHSH and LQKENI. The CDR3 is made up of 14 amino acids. V was clipped by 5 bases and J by 1 base, with 11 bases between them. In DNA form, the CDR3 reads TGTGCCAGCTCAACCAACAGCTATAACTATGGCTACACCTTC. This gives the protein CASSTNSYNYGYTF.

The chain is built from TRBV19 and TRBJ2-7; a weak D match, TRBD1 (5 bases). V was pared by 5 bases and J by 2 bases, with 13 bases between. The CDR3 has 14 residues. Looked up from germline, CDR1 is LNHDA and CDR2 is SQIVND (reference sequence). CDR3 bases: TGTGCCAGTAGTGCCACCAGGGAACCCTACGAGCAGTACTTC. As protein: CASSATREPYEQYF.

The chain combines TRBV5-4 with TRBJ2-7; 9 bases line up with TRBD1. This CDR3 is 14 amino acids long. From germline, CDR1 is SGHNT and CDR2 YYREEE (reference sequence). The ends lost 3 bases at V and 5 bases at J; junction bases unmatched: 6. CDR3 in DNA: TGTGCCAGCAGCTACGGACAGGGGTTCGACGAGCAGTACTTC. Translation gives CASSYGQGFDEQYF.

The CDR3 DNA sequence: TGTGCCAGCAGTCCGCCCTCTCAGTGGCGGACTGAAGCTTTCTTT. Protein product: CASSPPSQWRTEAFF. The chain links TRBV28 to TRBJ1-1, with D unclear. The CDR3 is 15 amino acids. V was clipped by 5 bases and J by 5 bases, with 18 bases between them. Germline loops: CDR1 MDHEN, CDR2 SYDVKM.

The chain has TRBV11-3 and TRBJ2-2; a weak D match, TRBD1 (5 bases). Germline assignment: CDR1 SGHNT and CDR2 YENEEA. V gave up 0 bases and J gave up 3 bases, with 8 bases separating them. The CDR3 spans 15 residues. The CDR3 reads CASSLDRDHTGELFF. The CDR3 region has the DNA TGTGCCAGCAGCTTAGACAGGGATCACACCGGGGAGCTGTTTTTT.

This chain connects TRBV5-1 to TRBJ2-2, with D possibly matching TRBD1 (5 bases). V gave up 5 bases and J gave up 1 base, with 9 bases separating them. CDR3 length equals 14 residues. Germline CDR1 is SGHRS and CDR2 is YFSETQ. In DNA, the CDR3 is TGCGCCAGCAGTGACAGCGAGAACACCGGGGAGCTGTTTTTT. Amino acid sequence: CASSDSENTGELFF. The complete variable domain, with remaining parts taken from reference TRBV5-1 and TRBJ2-2, reads KAGVTQTPRYLIKTRGQQVTLSCSPISGHRSVSWYQQTPGQGLQFLFEYFSETQRNKGNFPGRFSGRQFSNSRSEMNVSTLELGDSALYLCASSDSENTGELFFGEGSRLTVL.

Comment on this clone: Compared with germline, one end of the junction differs, possibly owing to a read error. Within the sample, other DNA sequences also encode this same CDR3. V usage is TRBV19 and J usage is TRBJ2-1; the D gene is possibly TRBD1 (10 bases). This CDR3 comprises 15 residues. CDR1 and CDR2 from the germline V gene are LNHDA and SQIVND (reference sequence). CDR3 sequence (DNA): TGTGCCTGTAGTTTTGGGACAGGGGCGGGGGGGGAGCAGTTCTTC. It codes for CACSFGTGAGGEQFF.

The chain employs TRBV5-5 and TRBJ2-7; 11 bases agree with TRBD2. The V segment lost 0 bases and the J segment 7 bases; nucleotides outside the gene matches: 3. The CDR3 loop spans 14 amino acids. CDR1 SGHKS and CDR2 YYEKEE come from the germline V gene (reference sequence). CDR3 sequence (DNA): TGTGCCAGCAGCTTGGAACTAGCGGGAGTTGAGCAGTACTTC. Its protein product is CASSLELAGVEQYF.

The rearrangement uses TRBV7-7 and TRBJ2-3; D is unresolved. The V end lost 5 bases, the J end lost 11 bases, and 14 bases lay between the germline ends. The CDR3 runs to 12 residues. CDR1 SSHAT and CDR2 FNYEAQ come from the germline V gene (reference sequence). The CDR3, as DNA: TGTGCCAGCAGCCAAACCGGTGTTGAGCAGTATTTT. Translating it yields CASSQTGVEQYF.

The chain joins TRBV5-1 to TRBJ2-2, with 12 bases identical to TRBD1. CDR3 length equals 18 residues. J lost 0 bases, V lost 4 bases, and 7 bases had no gene match. Germline V lookup: CDR1 SGHRS, CDR2 YFSETQ. DNA for the CDR3: TGCGCCAGCAGCCCGGGACAGGGGGCCATACCGAACACCGGGGAGCTGTTTTTT. It specifies CASSPGQGAIPNTGELFF.

The chain joins TRBV28 to TRBJ2-6, with TRBD1 as a possible D gene (6 bases). This CDR3 contains 13 residues. V lost 10 bases to trimming and J lost 2 bases, with 9 bases between them. Germline CDR1 reads MDHEN; CDR2 reads SYDVKM. CDR3 amino acids: CANRQAGANVLTF. The CDR3 nucleotides read TGTGCCAACCGACAGGCTGGGGCCAACGTCCTGACTTTC.

On this clone itself: One base away lies a much larger clone, so this may be a sequencing read error. The chain combines TRBV3-1 (or the pseudogene TRBV3-2) with TRBJ2-6; tentative D call: TRBD2 (5 bases). CDR3 size: 15 residues. Trimming cost V 7 bases and J 9 bases, with 19 bases left between them. Germline V gives CDR1 LGHDT, CDR2 YNNKEL (reference sequence). CDR3 amino acids: CASNPGNRRVNVLTF. CDR3 nucleotide sequence: TGTGCCAGCAACCCCGGGAACCGACGGGTCAACGTCCTGACTTTC.

V and J are TRBV7-2 and TRBJ1-5; 8 nucleotides agree with TRBD1. This CDR3 region has 15 residues. Germline lookup yields CDR1 SGHTA and CDR2 FQGNSA. The junction had 4 bases not matched to a gene; V was cut back by 2 bases and J by 4 bases. In DNA form, the CDR3 reads TGTGCCAGCAGCTTAAGGAGGACAGGGAATCAGCCCCAGCATTTT. This translates into CASSLRRTGNQPQHF.

This clone was seen only once. The chain is built from TRBV12-3 or TRBV12-4 and TRBJ1-2, with D uncertain. Trimming cost V 6 bases and J 2 bases, with 10 bases left between them. This CDR3 is 13 amino acids long. In DNA form, the CDR3 reads TGTGCCAGCAGCCCGACTGAGAACTATGGCTACACCTTC. Its translation: CASSPTENYGYTF.

The genes are TRBV27 and TRBJ2-2; 8 nucleotides match TRBD1. Germline trimming cut 6 bases from V and 5 bases from J; bases unmatched to any gene: 5. CDR3 length: 14 amino acids. Looked up from germline, CDR1 is MNHEY and CDR2 is SMNVEV (reference sequence). Here the CDR3 reads CASSRGQGTGELFF. Here the CDR3 DNA reads TGTGCCAGCAGCAGGGGGCAGGGGACCGGGGAGCTGTTTTTT.

The J gene is TRBJ2-1, the V gene TRBV2; 9 bases match TRBD1. V lost 8 bases, J lost 4 bases, and 12 bases stayed unmatched. CDR1 and CDR2 from the germline V gene are SNHLY and FYNNEI. This CDR3 contains 16 residues. The CDR3 sequence: CASLDPSGQGYNEQFF. The CDR3 DNA reads as TGTGCCAGCCTCGACCCCTCGGGACAGGGATACAATGAGCAGTTCTTC.

This clone was seen once. The V gene is TRBV28, the J gene TRBJ1-4; 7 bases match TRBD1. The junction had 8 bases not matched to a gene; V was cut back by 8 bases and J by 5 bases. CDR3 length: 14 residues. Germline V gene lookup returns CDR1 MDHEN and CDR2 SYDVKM. The CDR3 protein is CASWQGGRNEKLFF. The CDR3 bases are TGTGCCAGCTGGCAGGGGGGCCGAAATGAAAAACTGTTTTTT.

This chain uses TRBV27 with TRBJ1-2; TRBD1 aligns across 7 bases. Germline CDR1 is MNHEY and CDR2 is SMNVEV (reference sequence). The junction had 12 bases not matched to a gene; V was cut back by 5 bases and J by 9 bases. CDR3 length: 14 residues. In DNA form, the CDR3 reads TGTGCCAGCAGTCAAGCAGGGGGACCGTTGCGCTACACCTTC. This translates into CASSQAGGPLRYTF.

This clone turned up a few times. The chain joins TRBV7-8 to TRBJ1-5; no definite D call. The CDR3 consists of 14 residues. Germline-derived CDR1 and CDR2 are SGHVS and FQNEAQ. V was pared by 6 bases and J by 0 bases, with 9 bases between. In nucleotides, the CDR3 is TGTGCCAGCAGGCGGGATTATAGCAATCAGCCCCAGCATTTT. Protein: CASRRDYSNQPQHF.

The rearrangement uses TRBV28 and TRBJ1-1, with a possible D match to TRBD1 (5 bases). The CDR3 consists of 15 residues. The ends were cut back, 7 bases at V and 1 base at J, with 16 bases in the middle. The germline gives CDR1 MDHEN, CDR2 SYDVKM. The CDR3 region is CASKLGGRGNTEAFF. The CDR3 DNA sequence: TGTGCCAGCAAATTGGGGGGTAGGGGGAACACTGAAGCTTTCTTT.

The rearrangement uses TRBV2 and TRBJ1-5; TRBD1 matches at 8 bases. The V gene end was trimmed by 8 bases and the J gene end by 3 bases; junction bases not matched to a gene: 6. Germline-derived CDR1 and CDR2 are SNHLY and FYNNEI. The CDR3 is made up of 14 amino acids. The CDR3 protein is CASAGTGNNQPQHF. CDR3 in DNA: TGTGCCAGCGCCGGGACAGGCAACAATCAGCCCCAGCATTTT.

V is TRBV7-9 and J is TRBJ2-7; 9 bases line up with TRBD2. The length of the CDR3 is 15 residues. Unmatched junction bases numbered 7, after V lost 5 bases and J lost 2 bases. The germline V gene has CDR1 SEHNR and CDR2 FQNEAQ (reference sequence). Here the CDR3 DNA reads TGTGCCAGCAGCCAAAGAGGACTAGCGCCCTACGAGCAGTACTTC. It codes for CASSQRGLAPYEQYF.

The chain is built from TRBV2 and TRBJ2-3; 9 positions match TRBD1. The germline V gene encodes CDR1 SNHLY and CDR2 FYNNEI. The CDR3 covers 13 residues. The J segment lost 14 bases and the V segment lost 6 bases, leaving 12 bases of the junction unmatched. DNA of the CDR3: TGTGCCAGCAGACCGGGACAGGGCTCATCTGGGTATTTT. Its translation: CASRPGQGSSGYF.

The chain joins TRBV11-1 to TRBJ2-2; no reliable D call. The germline CDR1 and CDR2 sequences are SGHAT and FQDESV (reference sequence). The CDR3 runs 13 residues. With 3 bases removed from V and 5 bases from J, the gap between germline ends came to 7 bases. CDR3 DNA: TGTGCCAGCAGCTTTGGCCAGACCGGGGAGCTGTTTTTT. Translating gives CASSFGQTGELFF.